Here is one T cell receptor (beta chain) with its context. The data were obtained in a study of technical replicates of blood from several donors. The V and J ends lost 5 bases and 5 bases, in that order; junction bases with no gene match: 5. Germline V gene lookup returns CDR1 SGHNT and CDR2 YENEEA. This CDR3 has 15 residues. Clones were read by immunoSEQ multiplex PCR, and TCRdb kept only the in-frame ones, dropping some. The table lists some 80,000 clones, approximately 97% of them singletons. The TCR comes from a human donor in good health. V is TRBV11-3 and J is TRBJ2-5; 13 bases agree with TRBD2. The source material was T cells isolated from PBMCs. The CDR3 DNA follows: TGTGCCAGCAGCCGTACTAGCGGGAGGGTGGAGACCCAGTACTTC. Its protein is CASSRTSGRVETQYF.